In this sample, the clone carrying this TCR beta chain turned up many times. As yet, its antigen is unknown. The CDR3 totals 13 residues. CDR1 and CDR2 from the germline V gene are MRHNA and SNTAGT. Trimming took 6 bases from V and 0 from J, leaving 8 bases between them. Authors' analysis steps: A per-sample median of roughly 97,000 TCRs was observed, with a range of roughly 20,000 to 690,600. TCRdb itself ran the RACE reads through MiXCR, one entry per CDR3 protein. In this record, the V and J calls reflect TCRdb's handling and not the investigators' own analysis. Of approximately 80,000 distinct CDR3 sequences listed, 10% were seen once; the top ten hold roughly 5%. The sample belongs to a study of human T cells and chemical hapten exposure. Across the whole study: Patients were mainly female, each with alopecia areata, totalis or universalis. Study-level results: Following DPC sensitization, TCRs present above 1 in 1000 frequency showed no change.

The time point denotes: patch test 2, 6 weeks after DPC sensitization. Treatment noted: therapeutic diphenylcyclopropenone sensitization with weekly scalp DPC. Suited to DPC and affected by alopecia, the donors ranged from 18 to 70 years old. The sequence was obtained from a woman between 45 and 65 years old with alopecia areata. Some clones in this sample may be carry-over from other donors' samples. Source: whole blood, taken in connection with sensitization to the hapten diphenylcyclopropenone (DPC). The chain carries TRBV6-4 and TRBJ1-1; D is unresolved. The CDR3 DNA follows: TGTGCCAGCAGCGAACAGTTGAACACTGAAGCTTTCTTT. Translation: CASSEQLNTEAFF.